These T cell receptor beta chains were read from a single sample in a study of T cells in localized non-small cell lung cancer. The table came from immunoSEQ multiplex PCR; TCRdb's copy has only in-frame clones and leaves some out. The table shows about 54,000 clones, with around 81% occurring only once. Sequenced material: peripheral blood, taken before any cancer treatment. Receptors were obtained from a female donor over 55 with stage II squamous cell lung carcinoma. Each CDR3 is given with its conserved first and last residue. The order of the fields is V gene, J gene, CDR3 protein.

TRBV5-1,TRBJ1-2,CASSAPDRVYGYTF
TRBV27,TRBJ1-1,CASSLDYRGTEAFF
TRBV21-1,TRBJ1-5,CASSPKTGSNQPQHF
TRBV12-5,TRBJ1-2,CASGLGLGGTYGYTF
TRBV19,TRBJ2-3,CASSAHLRTSGGGRDTQYF
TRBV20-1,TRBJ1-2,CSASGGDGYTF
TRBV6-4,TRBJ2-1,CASSGGTSSYNEQFF
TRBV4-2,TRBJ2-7,CASSPNLRQGSYEQYF
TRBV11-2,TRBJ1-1,CASSLTGGNTEAFF
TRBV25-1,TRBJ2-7,CASSRDAFPYEQYF
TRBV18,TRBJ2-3,CASSPRGLGDTQYF
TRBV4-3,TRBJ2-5,CASSQDLPLAGGWGETQYF
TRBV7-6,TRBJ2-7,CASSLAETYEQYF
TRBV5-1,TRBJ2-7,CASSSRDRVYEQYF
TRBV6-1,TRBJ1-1,CASSESGGISEAFF
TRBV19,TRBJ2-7,CASSGDGTYEQYF
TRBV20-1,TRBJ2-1,CGPQGSNEQFF
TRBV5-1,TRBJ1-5,CASSLEGQNNQPQHF
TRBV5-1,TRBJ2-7,CASSLETGVIYEQYF
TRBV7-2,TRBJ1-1,CASSVVRPGAEAFF
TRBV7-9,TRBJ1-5,CASSLNGGNQPQHF
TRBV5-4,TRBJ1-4,CASSYDRANEKLFF
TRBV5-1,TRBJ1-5,CASRFRGSNQPQHF
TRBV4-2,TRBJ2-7,CASSGYRGSYEQYF
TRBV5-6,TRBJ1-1,CASSFIAGDGTEAFF
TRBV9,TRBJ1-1,CASSVGQYTEAFF
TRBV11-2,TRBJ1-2,CASSAGRGIYGYTF
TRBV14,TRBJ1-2,CASSAQGMAGYTF
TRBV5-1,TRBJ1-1,CASSRSLGANTEAFF
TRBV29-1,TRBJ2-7,CSALGRLGSGQSYEQYF
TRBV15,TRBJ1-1,CATSTIGGGAGNTEAFF
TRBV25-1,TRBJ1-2,CASSETGSWDGYTF
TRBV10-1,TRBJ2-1,CASSGLPSGGALAEQFF
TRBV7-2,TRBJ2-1,CASSGGGGYNEQFF
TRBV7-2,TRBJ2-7,CASSRTGREQYF
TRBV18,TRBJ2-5,CASSLSGGETQYF
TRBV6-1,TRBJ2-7,CASRGQGSFGEQYF
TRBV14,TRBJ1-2,CASSQDPGGVYGYTF
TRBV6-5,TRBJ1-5,CASGGQGLQPQHF
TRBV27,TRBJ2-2,CASSLLGLASTGELFF
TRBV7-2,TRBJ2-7,CASSWDRLEQYF
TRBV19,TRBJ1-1,CASIRRTEAFF
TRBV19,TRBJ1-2,CASSIEKGIKYGYTF